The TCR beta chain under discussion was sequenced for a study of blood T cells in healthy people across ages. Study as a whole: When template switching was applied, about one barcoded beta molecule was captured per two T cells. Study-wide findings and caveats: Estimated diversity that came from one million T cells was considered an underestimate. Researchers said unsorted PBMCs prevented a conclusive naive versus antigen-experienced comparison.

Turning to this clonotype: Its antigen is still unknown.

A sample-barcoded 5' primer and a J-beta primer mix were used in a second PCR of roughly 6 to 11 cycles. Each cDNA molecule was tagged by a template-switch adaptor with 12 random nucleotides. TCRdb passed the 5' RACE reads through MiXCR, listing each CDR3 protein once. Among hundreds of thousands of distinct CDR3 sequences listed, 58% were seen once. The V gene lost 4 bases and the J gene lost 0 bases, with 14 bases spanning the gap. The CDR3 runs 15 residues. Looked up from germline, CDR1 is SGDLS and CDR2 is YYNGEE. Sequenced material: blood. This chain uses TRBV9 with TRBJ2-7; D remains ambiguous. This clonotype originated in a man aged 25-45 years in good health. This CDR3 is CASSPLSESSYEQYF. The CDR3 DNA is TGTGCCAGCAGCCCCCTTAGTGAGAGCTCCTACGAGCAGTACTTC.